These 30 T cell receptor beta chains originate from one sample sequenced in a study of cytomegalovirus exposure and HLA in healthy donors. The PCR had 60 Vbeta and 13 Jbeta primers. Assay: immunoSEQ multiplex PCR; the TCRdb copy retains only in-frame clones and omits some. The repertoire holds roughly 130,000 clones, with about four fifths as singletons. Sequencing was done on a sample of PBMCs. The receptors come from a male donor in good health and CMV-seropositive.

The chain has TRBV15 and TRBJ2-7; TRBD2 is a possible D gene (5 bases). This CDR3 region has 14 residues. CDR1 is LNHNV, CDR2 YYDKDF, per germline (reference sequence). The V gene lost 4 bases and the J gene lost 7 bases, with 17 bases spanning the gap. The CDR3: CATSMRTASEEQYF. CDR3 coding DNA: TGTGCCACCAGCATGCGGACTGCGTCGGAAGAGCAGTACTTC. The whole variable domain, filled in from reference TRBV15 and TRBJ2-7, reads DAMVIQNPRYQVTQFGKPVTLSCSQTLNHNVMYWYQQKSSQAPKLLFHYYDKDFNNEADTPDNFQSRRPNTSFCFLDIRSPGLGDTAMYLCATSMRTASEEQYFGPGTRLTVT.

The chain employs TRBV7-2 and TRBJ2-5; weak D call: TRBD2 (6 bases). The CDR3 consists of 14 residues. Germline V gene lookup returns CDR1 SGHTA and CDR2 FQGNSA. Trimming removed 3 bases from V and 1 base from J, with 9 bases in between. DNA for the CDR3: TGTGCCAGCAGCTTCGGCGGGGTCCAAGAGACCCAGTACTTC. This encodes CASSFGGVQETQYF. Based on the CDR3 plus reference TRBV7-2 and TRBJ2-5, the full variable domain is GAGVSQSPSNKVTEKGKDVELRCDPISGHTALYWYRQSLGQGLEFLIYFQGNSAPDKSGLPSDRFSAERTGGSVSTLTIQRTQQEDSAVYLCASSFGGVQETQYFGPGTRLLVL.

V and J are TRBV7-9 and TRBJ1-1; weak D call: TRBD1 (5 bases). Germline V gene sequence: CDR1 SEHNR, CDR2 FQNEAQ (reference sequence). With 3 bases removed from V and 1 base from J, the gap between germline ends came to 6 bases. This CDR3 is 13 amino acids long. The CDR3 nucleotides are TGTGCCAGCAGCTTCAGGGAGAACACTGAAGCTTTCTTT. This encodes CASSFRENTEAFF. Combining the CDR3 with reference TRBV7-9 and TRBJ1-1 gives the whole variable domain DTGVSQNPRHKITKRGQNVTFRCDPISEHNRLYWYRQTLGQGPEFLTYFQNEAQLEKSRLLSDRFSAERPKGSFSTLEIQRTEQGDSAMYLCASSFRENTEAFFGQGTRLTVV.

V gene TRBV10-3 combines with J gene TRBJ2-3; D remains unclear. V gave up 3 bases and J gave up 2 bases, with 6 bases separating them. Germline V gene data show CDR1 as ENHRY and CDR2 as SYGVKD. The CDR3 has 13 residues. CDR3: CAISDPLTDTQYF. The CDR3 nucleotides read TGTGCCATCAGTGACCCTCTCACAGATACGCAGTATTTT.

This chain uses TRBV28 with TRBJ2-1; 11 bases are a match to TRBD2. Germline V gene lookup returns CDR1 MDHEN and CDR2 SYDVKM. CDR3 length equals 17 residues. J lost 6 bases, V lost 5 bases, and 12 bases had no gene match. In DNA, the CDR3 is TGTGCCAGCAGTCCTAGGGACCGCGGACTAGCGGGCAATGAGCAGTTCTTC. Translation gives CASSPRDRGLAGNEQFF. Full variable domain (rest looked up from reference TRBV28 and TRBJ2-1): DVKVTQSSRYLVKRTGEKVFLECVQDMDHENMFWYRQDPGLGLRLIYFSYDVKMKEKGDIPEGYSVSREKKERFSLILESASTNQTSMYLCASSPRDRGLAGNEQFFGPGTRLTVL.

This clone was seen more than once but under ten times. This chain joins TRBV28 and TRBJ2-5; no firm D call. Deletions cut 2 bases from V and 1 base from J, with 8 bases between. The CDR3 contains 14 residues. Looked up from germline, CDR1 is MDHEN and CDR2 is SYDVKM. DNA of the CDR3: TGTGCCAGCAGTTTAAGTGGCTTCCAAGAGACCCAGTACTTC. This sequence encodes CASSLSGFQETQYF.

The sample holds one count of this clone. This sequence joins TRBV18 and TRBJ1-5; no clear D gene. This CDR3 is 13 amino acids long. The germline gives CDR1 KGHSH, CDR2 LQKENI. Trimming stripped 3 bases from V and 5 bases from J, with 8 bases between. The CDR3, as DNA: TGTGCCAGCTCACCTCTTGGAGATCAGCCCCAGCATTTT. Protein sequence: CASSPLGDQPQHF.

The V call is TRBV6-1, the J call TRBJ1-3; TRBD1 is a possible D gene (6 bases). The CDR3 is made up of 13 amino acids. The germline V gene has CDR1 MNHNS and CDR2 SASEGT. Trimming removed 9 bases at V and 6 bases at J, with 15 bases between. For the CDR3, the DNA is TGTGCCAGTCAAGACAGGAGCCAAAACACCATATATTTT. This gives the protein CASQDRSQNTIYF.

This clone occurred once. The genes are TRBV19 and TRBJ2-7; D is possibly TRBD1 (6 bases). V was clipped by 6 bases and J by 0 bases, with 15 bases between them. This CDR3 is 15 amino acids long. The V gene's germline CDR1 is LNHDA and CDR2 SQIVND (reference sequence). This CDR3 reads CASSLGTRGSYEQYF. DNA for the CDR3: TGTGCCAGTAGCCTCGGGACCAGGGGCTCCTACGAGCAGTACTTC.

The V call is TRBV7-8, the J call TRBJ1-4, with 8 bases fitting TRBD1. The V and J ends lost 3 bases and 7 bases, in that order; junction bases with no gene match: 4. This CDR3 has 14 residues. Germline CDR1 and CDR2: SGHVS and FQNEAQ. Here the CDR3 DNA reads TGTGCCAGCAGCTTGACAGGGGCTGGTGAAAAACTGTTTTTT. Amino acids: CASSLTGAGEKLFF.

This clone turned up a few times. The chain couples TRBV2 to TRBJ1-6, with D possibly TRBD1 on 6 matching bases. The CDR3 extends over 14 amino acids. Germline V lookup: CDR1 SNHLY, CDR2 FYNNEI. Trimming stripped 8 bases from V and 0 bases from J, with 8 bases between. CDR3 sequence reads: CASQGSSYNSPLHF. DNA of the CDR3: TGTGCCAGCCAGGGGAGCTCCTATAATTCACCCCTCCACTTT.

The CDR3 DNA sequence: TGTGCCAGCAGCTCCCTCCCCACCTCAGGGCACACCGGGGAGCTGTTTTTT. Encoded protein: CASSSLPTSGHTGELFF. The chain carries TRBV7-9 and TRBJ2-2; tentative D call: TRBD1 (5 bases). The CDR3 contains 17 residues. V lost 4 bases to trimming and J lost 3 bases, with 18 bases between them. Germline CDR1 SEHNR, CDR2 FQNEAQ (reference sequence).

The J gene is TRBJ2-3, the V gene TRBV11-2; 12 bases match TRBD2. The V segment lost 5 bases and the J segment 8 bases; nucleotides outside the gene matches: 20. This CDR3 is 19 amino acids long. CDR1 is SGHAT and CDR2 is FQNNGV in the germline V gene. For the CDR3, the DNA is TGTGCCAGCAGCCCCGCCGGGACTAGCGGGCTCGGGGCACATGCTACGCAGTATTTT. As protein: CASSPAGTSGLGAHATQYF.

This clone was recorded only once. The rearrangement links TRBV7-2 to TRBJ1-1; D gene ambiguous. V dropped 5 bases and J dropped 3 bases, with 13 bases sitting between them. This CDR3 has 14 residues. Germline loops: CDR1 SGHTA, CDR2 FQGNSA. The CDR3 is CASSTQSGYTEAFF. CDR3 nucleotide sequence: TGTGCCAGCAGCACGCAGTCCGGGTACACTGAAGCTTTCTTT.

V gene TRBV28 combines with J gene TRBJ2-1; TRBD2 aligns across 8 bases. The V and J ends lost 7 bases and 4 bases, in that order; junction bases with no gene match: 9. The CDR3 is 15 residues long. Germline V gives CDR1 MDHEN, CDR2 SYDVKM. The CDR3 DNA is TGTGCCAGCATCGAAAGCGGGAGCCGATACAATGAGCAGTTCTTC. It specifies CASIESGSRYNEQFF. Full variable domain (remainder filled in from reference TRBV28 and TRBJ2-1): DVKVTQSSRYLVKRTGEKVFLECVQDMDHENMFWYRQDPGLGLRLIYFSYDVKMKEKGDIPEGYSVSREKKERFSLILESASTNQTSMYLCASIESGSRYNEQFFGPGTRLTVL.

V is TRBV19 and J is TRBJ1-1, with D possibly matching TRBD1 (6 bases). Per the germline V gene, CDR1 is LNHDA and CDR2 is SQIVND (reference sequence). This CDR3 comprises 13 residues. Trimming removed 7 bases from V and 0 bases from J, with 9 bases in between. CDR3 bases: TGTGCCAGTAAACAGGGCATGAACACTGAAGCTTTCTTT. Translated: CASKQGMNTEAFF.

In this sample, this clone turned up a few times. This sequence joins TRBV29-1 and TRBJ2-7; 8 nucleotides align to TRBD2. CDR3 length: 17 residues. V lost 4 bases and J lost 3; bases outside the gene matches: 17. Germline-derived CDR1 and CDR2 are SQVTM and ANQGSEA. CDR3 residues: CSVGIRGGLLGVYEQYF. The CDR3 nucleotides read TGCAGCGTTGGGATCCGGGGGGGCTTGCTGGGTGTCTACGAGCAGTACTTC.

The rearrangement uses TRBV1 and TRBJ1-6; the table calls TRBD1, which could not be checked here. TRBV1 is reported as a pseudogene. This CDR3 spans 19 amino acids. The CDR3 nucleotides are TGCACCAGCAGAAATATCCGGGACAGGGGCTATTCTCGTAATTCACCCCTCCACTTT. Encoded protein: CTSRNIRDRGYSRNSPLHF.

The chain joins TRBV18 to TRBJ2-2, with no clear D. The CDR3 is 15 amino acids. V dropped 2 bases and J dropped 4 bases, with 11 bases sitting between them. Germline V gene lookup returns CDR1 KGHSH and CDR2 LQKENI. CDR3 in amino acids: CASSPSDGRTGELFF. CDR3 DNA sequence: TGTGCCAGCTCACCATCCGATGGGCGCACCGGGGAGCTGTTTTTT.

This chain links TRBV5-1 with TRBJ2-1; 10 nucleotides line up with TRBD2. The V gene's germline CDR1 is SGHRS and CDR2 YFSETQ. V was pared by 4 bases and J by 9 bases, with 4 bases of the junction left unmatched. The CDR3 is 13 residues long. In DNA form, the CDR3 reads TGCGCCAGCAGCCAGCGGGAGGGCGGTGAGCAGTTCTTC. Translated, it gives CASSQREGGEQFF.

In regard to this clone: One junction end does not reproduce the germline sequence, and a read error may be involved. The same CDR3 is also encoded by other DNA sequences in this sample. V gene TRBV18 combines with J gene TRBJ2-7; TRBD2 is a possible D gene (10 bases). This CDR3 is 17 amino acids long. Germline V gene sequence: CDR1 KGHSH, CDR2 LQKENI. For the CDR3, the DNA is TGCGCCAGCTCACGGACAGGGGTTGGGCTAGCGGGAGACGAGCAGTACTTC. This gives the protein CASSRTGVGLAGDEQYF. Filled out from reference TRBV18 and TRBJ2-7, the complete variable domain reads NAGVMQNPRHLVRRRGQEARLRCSPMKGHSHVYWYRQLPEEGLKFMVYLQKENIIDESGMPKERFSAEFPKEGPSILRIQQVVRGDSAAYFCASSRTGVGLAGDEQYFGPGTRLTVT.

This sequence joins TRBV27 and TRBJ2-3; 7 bases map to TRBD2. The CDR3 has 16 amino acids. V was pared by 4 bases and J by 2 bases, with 9 bases of the junction left unmatched. The V gene's germline CDR1 is MNHEY and CDR2 SMNVEV (reference sequence). The CDR3: CASSSGTGGFTDTQYF. The CDR3 DNA sequence: TGTGCCAGCAGTTCGGGCACGGGGGGTTTCACAGATACGCAGTATTTT.

This chain links TRBV5-1 with TRBJ2-7, with D possibly being TRBD2 (6 bases). This CDR3 region has 16 residues. Deletions cut 4 bases from V and 1 base from J, with 18 bases between. Per germline, CDR1 SGHRS and CDR2 YFSETQ. Here the CDR3 reads CASSAGSSSGSYEQYF. The CDR3 DNA reads TGCGCCAGCAGCGCAGGTTCCAGTAGCGGTTCCTACGAGCAGTACTTC.

The table lists this clone with a few counts. The gene calls are TRBV11-3 and TRBJ2-5; 8 bases line up with TRBD1. There are 13 residues in the CDR3. Germline V CDR1 and CDR2: SGHNT, YENEEA. J was trimmed by 4 bases and V by 5 bases; bases with no gene match: 3. The chain's CDR3 is CASSRTGRETQYF. The CDR3 DNA follows: TGTGCCAGCAGCCGGACAGGGAGAGAGACCCAGTACTTC.

This clone was seen once. The V call is TRBV13, the J call TRBJ1-2; D is ambiguous. This CDR3 comprises 13 residues. V lost 1 base and J 8 bases, leaving 11 bases between the germline ends. Germline V gene lookup returns CDR1 PRHDT and CDR2 FYEKMQ (reference sequence). The CDR3 nucleotides are TGTGCCAGCAGCTTAGCGGGAGTAGACGGCTACACCTTC. It translates to CASSLAGVDGYTF.

The chain uses TRBV7-9 and TRBJ2-2; 7 bases align to TRBD1. The CDR3 contains 15 residues. V lost 7 bases to trimming and J lost 7 bases; unmatched junction nucleotides: 12. The V gene's germline CDR1 is SEHNR and CDR2 FQNEAQ (reference sequence). CDR3 nucleotide sequence: TGTGCCAGCACTCTGGCCGGGGACAGCTTCGGGGAGCTGTTTTTT. As protein: CASTLAGDSFGELFF.

V and J are TRBV5-4 and TRBJ2-1; perhaps TRBD1 as D (6 bases). CDR3 size: 15 residues. CDR1 is SGHNT, CDR2 YYREEE, per germline (reference sequence). With 0 bases removed from V and 5 bases from J, the gap between germline ends came to 12 bases. The CDR3, as DNA: TGTGCCAGCAGCTTGGGCAGGGGCCTCGACAATGAGCAGTTCTTC. It yields the protein CASSLGRGLDNEQFF.

The chain recombines TRBV10-1 with TRBJ1-2; 8 nucleotides match TRBD1. CDR1 and CDR2 from the germline V gene are WNHNN and SYGVQD (reference sequence). This CDR3 comprises 13 residues. V gave up 0 bases and J gave up 6 bases; unmatched junction bases: 0. CDR3 coding DNA: TGCGCCAGCAGTGAGTCGACAGGGGATGGCTACACCTTC. Protein product: CASSESTGDGYTF.

The rearrangement links TRBV11-2 to TRBJ2-1; 8 bases match TRBD1. Per the germline V gene, CDR1 is SGHAT and CDR2 is FQNNGV. This CDR3 has 12 residues. With 4 bases clipped from V and 9 bases from J, the junction kept 2 bases outside the gene matches. Here the CDR3 reads CASSSDRVEQFF. As DNA, the CDR3 is TGTGCCAGCAGCTCGGACAGGGTTGAGCAGTTCTTC.

This clone was picked up a small number of times. This chain links TRBV11-3 with TRBJ2-1; 9 bases match TRBD1. Trimming took 5 bases from V and 5 from J; bases not matched to a gene: 7. CDR3 size: 15 residues. Germline CDR1 reads SGHNT; CDR2 reads YENEEA. The CDR3 loop reads CASSTPGQGNNEQFF. For the CDR3, the DNA is TGTGCCAGCAGCACTCCGGGACAGGGAAACAATGAGCAGTTCTTC.